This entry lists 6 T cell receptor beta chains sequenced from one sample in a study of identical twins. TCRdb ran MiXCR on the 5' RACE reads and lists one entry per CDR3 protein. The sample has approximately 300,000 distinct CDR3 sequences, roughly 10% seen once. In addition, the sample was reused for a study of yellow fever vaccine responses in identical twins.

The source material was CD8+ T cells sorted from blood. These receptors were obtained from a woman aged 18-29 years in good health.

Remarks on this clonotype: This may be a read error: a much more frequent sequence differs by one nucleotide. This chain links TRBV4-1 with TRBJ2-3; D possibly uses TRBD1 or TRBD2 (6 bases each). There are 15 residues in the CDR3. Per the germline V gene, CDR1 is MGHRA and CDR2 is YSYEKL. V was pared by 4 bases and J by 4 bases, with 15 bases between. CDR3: CASSLTPGAPDTQYF. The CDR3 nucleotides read TGCGCCAGCAGCCTCACCCCGGGGGCCCCAGATACGCAGTATTTT.

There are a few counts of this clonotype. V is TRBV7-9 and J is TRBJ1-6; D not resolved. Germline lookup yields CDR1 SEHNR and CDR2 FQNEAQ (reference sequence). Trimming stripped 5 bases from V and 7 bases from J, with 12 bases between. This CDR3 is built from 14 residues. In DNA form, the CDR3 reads TGTGCCAGCAGCCACAGTCAGGTGAATTCACCCCTCCACTTT. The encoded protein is CASSHSQVNSPLHF.

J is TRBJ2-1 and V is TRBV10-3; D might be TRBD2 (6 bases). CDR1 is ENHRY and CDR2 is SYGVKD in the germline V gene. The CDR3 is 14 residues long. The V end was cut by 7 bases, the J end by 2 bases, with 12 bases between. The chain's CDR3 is CAITAGFAYNEQFF. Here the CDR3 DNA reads TGTGCCATCACGGCGGGATTCGCCTACAATGAGCAGTTCTTC.

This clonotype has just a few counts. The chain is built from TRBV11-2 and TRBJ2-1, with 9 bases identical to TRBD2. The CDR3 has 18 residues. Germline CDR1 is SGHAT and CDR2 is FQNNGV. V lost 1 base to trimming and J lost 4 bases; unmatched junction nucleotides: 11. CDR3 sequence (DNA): TGTGCCAGCAGCTTAGGAGCGGGAGGCCCACCTCTATACAATGAGCAGTTCTTC. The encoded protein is CASSLGAGGPPLYNEQFF.

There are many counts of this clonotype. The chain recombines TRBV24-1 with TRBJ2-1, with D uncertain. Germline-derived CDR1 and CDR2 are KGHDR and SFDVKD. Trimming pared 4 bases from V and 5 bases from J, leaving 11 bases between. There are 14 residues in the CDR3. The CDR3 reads CATSELPPHNEQFF. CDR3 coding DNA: TGTGCCACCAGTGAACTGCCCCCACACAATGAGCAGTTCTTC.

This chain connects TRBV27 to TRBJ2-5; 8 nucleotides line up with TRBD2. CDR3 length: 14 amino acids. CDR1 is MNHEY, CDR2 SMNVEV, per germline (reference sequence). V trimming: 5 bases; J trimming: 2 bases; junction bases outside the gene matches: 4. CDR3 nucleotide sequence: TGTGCCAGCAGTCTAGCGGGCTGGCAAGAGACCCAGTACTTC. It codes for CASSLAGWQETQYF.